This T cell receptor (beta chain) was captured by sequencing in a study of cytomegalovirus exposure and HLA in healthy donors (dated by TCRdb to the late 2010s). About the study as a whole: An earlier analysis of approximately 600 of the donors reported 250 to 300 Gb of sequence data and approximately 110 million unique TCR beta sequences from approximately 180 million T cells. Roughly 300 gigabases of sequencing data and tens of millions of unique TCR sequences were included in an early release covering around 600 HLA-typed donors. Among the roughly 400 genotyped donors, approximately 77% belonged to the genetic ancestry cluster associated with self-reported Caucasian donors. The study aimed to test whether cataloging public T cell receptors could reveal signatures of past pathogen exposure. The study used immunosequencing to profile the T cell repertoires of around 600 subjects and linked those repertoires to cytomegalovirus serostatus. A separate validation cohort of 100 to 150 different subjects was used in addition to the roughly 720-subject first cohort. To predict cytomegalovirus infection status, the study combined high-throughput TCR immunosequencing, statistical association of individual TCRs with disease status, and machine learning. A later analysis re-analyzed previously published TCR beta repertoires from 660 or so donors and added high-resolution HLA genotyping to study TCR occurrence patterns. The later analysis used no new phenotypic data to find candidate immune exposures, relying instead on TCR beta sequences and their occurrence across donors. An earlier analysis of 587 of the donors used high-throughput TCR beta sequencing to judge whether each TCR beta V gene segment behaved as functional or pseudogenic. Donor age, sex, ethnicity and CMV serostatus were collected together with the repertoire data. In a later genetic analysis, genome-wide SNP genotypes for about 65% of the roughly 700 donors were used, and that subset was treated as a discovery cohort. Every discovery cohort repertoire had been produced on one sequencing platform. Class I and class II HLA loci were covered by the typing at four-digit resolution. The number of typed donors differed by locus: about 620-640 for A, B, C, DRB1 and DQB1; approximately 530 for DQA1; around 610 for DPA1; and about 470 for DPB1. About 5 DR-DQ haplotypes were handled as single units for association and clustering, since linkage in the cohort was strong. Across roughly 420 genotyped donors of the cohort, an average of approximately 200,000 unique TCR beta nucleotide sequences per donor were sequenced, and around 19% of those sequences were non-productive.

A note on this clone: This receptor's antigen is unknown. No much larger clonotype is one base removed from it; base qualities were not supplied.

The cohort comprised fewer than 750 healthy bone marrow donors. At the time of sampling, every cohort member was nominally healthy, though immune exposures that went unrecorded were likely present. The donor was CMV seronegative and belonged to the group of roughly 330 seronegative cohort members. Every donor gave a peripheral blood sample, and the peripheral blood mononuclear cells from that sample were used for TCR beta sequencing. Genomic DNA extraction from the blood cell samples was performed with the Qiagen DNeasy Blood Extraction Kit. Findings and caveats that apply to the study as a whole: The presence/absence analyses assumed that sequencing depth was roughly uniform across donors, and that assumption may not be true. The study gave a list of more than 150 TCR beta chains associated with cytomegalovirus. Only TCR beta chains were sequenced in this cohort, and the absence of alpha or paired-chain data limited detectable features. Most TCR sequences were seen in very few donors, while some public TCRs were found in many individuals. In vitro tests confirmed that a few of the cytomegalovirus-associated TCR beta chains recognize cytomegalovirus antigens. CMV serostatus was the only immune exposure information available for the cohort. According to a later analysis, most CMV-associated TCR beta chains appeared to be HLA-restricted, and the HLA associations seemed to be driven largely by CMV exposure. In a later analysis, several top co-occurrence clusters were reported to appear linked to parvovirus B19, influenza, CMV and Epstein-Barr virus. In a later analysis, HLA-associated TCR beta chains showed more clonal expansion and lower generation probabilities than non-associated chains that were equally common. At a false discovery rate of 0.05, a later analysis linked roughly 17,000 TCR beta sequences to specific HLA alleles. Strong co-occurrence of HLA alleles, especially DR and DQ, made assigning TCR associations to individual alleles difficult. Correlated functional status among segregating V segments might reflect linkage disequilibrium, but an unknown experimental factor could not be ruled out. Seventeen rarely observed V segments, including chromosome 9 orphons, were excluded from the earlier analysis of approximately 500 of the donors because counts were too low. A further reported finding was that TCR beta sequences accurately predicted the HLA-A and HLA-B alleles for most subjects in the first cohort. Some IMGT-functional V segments, including TRBV6-2 and TRBV6-3, could not be told apart with the 87-base-pair reads, so those segments were excluded. V-gene and J-gene trimming of TCR beta chains was associated with a missense DCLRE1C variant in a later genetic analysis, and the association was replicated in an independent cohort. In both the original and validation cohorts, the classifier was reported to diagnose cytomegalovirus status with high specificity and sensitivity. The authors suggested that the approach could potentially be extended to other disease states and immunological phenotypes. According to a later genetic analysis, donors in an Asian-associated ancestry cluster had fewer N-insertions in productive TCRs than the approximately 700-donor mean. The sequencing pipeline was judged likely to have produced a cluster of highly shared sequence variants as a technical artifact. In an earlier analysis of about 540 of the donors, most TCR beta V segments were observed in productive rearrangements about 87% or about 30% of the time, broadly matching IMGT annotations. A later analysis found that TCR association rates varied across HLA loci, with DRB1 alleles showing the most associated TCRs and HLA-C alleles the fewest. Because HLA typing was missing for some donors at each locus, association tests included only the typed subset.

Libraries were built with the immunoSEQ multiplex PCR assay. For the multiplex PCR, a mixture combining 60 forward primers for TCR Vbeta segments and 13 reverse primers for TCR Jbeta segments was used. Amplification of the CDR3 region of rearranged TCR beta genes was performed with a multiplex PCR assay on genomic DNA. Amplified TCR beta libraries were sequenced as 87-base-pair reads on the Illumina HiSeq System. On the authors' methods: A later analysis tallied 75 million to 95 million unique TCR beta chains across the 666 repertoires, and approximately 9.9 million of those chains were shared by two or more donors. A nearest-neighbor algorithm error-corrected the raw reads and collapsed the reads into unique sequences, merging closely related sequences to remove PCR and sequencing errors. Alignment of CDR3 sequences to IMGT reference sequences was used to assign V, D and J gene segments. For a sequence to be retained, a match of at least six nucleotides to both a V gene segment and a J gene segment was required. A rearrangement counted as productive if the CDR3 had no stop codons and remained in frame with V and J, and every other rearrangement counted as non-productive. Following IMGT convention, CDR3 was defined as the stretch from the second conserved V-encoded cysteine to the conserved J-encoded phenylalanine. The earlier analysis of 587 of the donors excluded sequences that lacked an unambiguous match to a single V gene segment. An earlier analysis of a few hundred of the donors classified V segments as functional when productive rearrangements were above 56.7% and as segregating when the standard deviation between donors was above 5%. A statistical classification framework was built to diagnose cytomegalovirus status from the catalog of TCR beta chain sequences. In a later analysis, TCR nucleotide sequences were compared against IMGT/GENE-DB human TR gene sequences so that V and J genes could be assigned. The TCRdist pipeline was used in a later analysis to assign CDR3 sequences and most-parsimonious VDJ recombination scenarios. In a later analysis, every TCR beta chain was defined by the combination of its CDR3 amino acid sequence and its V-gene family, and reads without a unique V-gene family were dropped. In a later analysis, 450 to 600 highly shared, low-generation-probability nucleotide sequences were removed to address suspected cross-contamination and a sequencing artifact. In a later analysis, a clonal expansion index for each public chain was calculated from normalized within-repertoire ranks of inferred template counts. In a later analysis, generation probabilities were computed with a VDJ recombination model fitted to out-of-frame rearrangements, and the resulting probabilities were checked against IGoR. In a later analysis, hypergeometric tests were used to score TCR-TCR, TCR-HLA and TCR-CMV co-occurrence, with a repertoire-size bias correction applied to TCR pairs. A later analysis estimated false discovery rates by permuting HLA or CMV assignments 20 times. In a later analysis, co-occurring TCRs were grouped using DBSCAN, with TCRdist sequence similarity added in when clustering inside HLA-allele-positive subsets. Co-occurrence clustering excluded repertoires with fewer than 30,000 or more than 120,000 public chains, plus five with anomalous nucleotide sharing. TCRdb re-hosts the immuneACCESS table, in-frame sequences only. Its copies lack some clones; in the studies checked, an unresolved V gene accounts for under half of them, and the cause for the rest is not known. V, J and clone size are taken as reported in that table, and D and trimming were inferred from the DNA itself. The sample records around 100,000 clones, roughly 70% of which are singletons. The ten largest clones add up to roughly 0.9% of the sample.

V is trimmed back by 4 bases and J by 0 bases, and the junction contains 9 bases that no gene match accounts for. The germline V gene gives CDR1 as SGHRS and CDR2 as YFSETQ. Spanning cysteine to phenylalanine, the CDR3 consists of 16 amino acids. The retained sequence is limited to the CDR3, 48 bases, with the frame set at the first base. The sequence links TRBV5-1 to TRBJ1-2; 7 nucleotides in the junction match TRBD1. The sample consisted of PBMCs. The TCR comes from a woman under 40 in good health and CMV-seronegative. For the CDR3, the sequence is CASSTQGSSTNYGYTF. The DNA reads as follows: TGCGCCAGCAGCACACAGGGGAGTTCTACTAACTATGGCTACACCTTC.